Listed here are 23 T cell receptor beta chains from one sample, sequenced in a study of CD8 T cells in cerebrospinal fluid in Alzheimer's disease. Each CDR3 protein gets one entry in TCRdb, which reprocessed the 10x single-cell sequencing reads and gives no DNA. Its table records fewer than 2,000 distinct CDR3 sequences. The specimen sequenced was cerebrospinal fluid. The receptor set was obtained from a human donor in good health.

According to its frequency, this clonotype is large. This chain joins TRBV25-1 and TRBJ1-5; absent DNA, TCRdb's TRBD1 call cannot be checked. The germline V gene encodes CDR1 MGHDK and CDR2 SYGVNS. The length of the CDR3 is 14 residues. CDR3 region: CASSGTGWEQPQHF.

This clonotype is classed as large by frequency. The V and J genes are TRBV6-5 and TRBJ1-1. Per the germline V gene, CDR1 is MNHEY and CDR2 is SVGAGI. This CDR3 has 14 amino acids. CDR3 in amino acids: CASSYLGPNTEAFF.

Its frequency marks this clonotype as large. The chain uses TRBV29-1 and TRBJ2-1; absent DNA, TCRdb's TRBD1 call cannot be checked. Germline CDR1 and CDR2: SQVTM and ANQGSEA. CDR3 length equals 14 residues. CDR3 amino acids: CSVLGQGSYNEQFF.

By frequency, this clonotype registers medium-sized (0.01 to 0.1%). This sequence joins TRBV9 and TRBJ1-6. The CDR3 has 13 residues. Per germline, CDR1 SGDLS and CDR2 YYNGEE. CDR3 residues: CASSPHLNSPLHF.

This clonotype is labeled medium-sized (0.01 to 0.1%) based on frequency. The rearrangement links TRBV28 to TRBJ2-7. Germline CDR1 and CDR2: MDHEN and SYDVKM. The CDR3 length is 13 residues. CDR3: CASSLMRAYEQYF. Combining the CDR3 with reference TRBV28 and TRBJ2-7 gives the whole variable domain DVKVTQSSRYLVKRTGEKVFLECVQDMDHENMFWYRQDPGLGLRLIYFSYDVKMKEKGDIPEGYSVSREKKERFSLILESASTNQTSMYLCASSLMRAYEQYFGPGTRLTVT.

This clonotype registers large by frequency. The chain joins TRBV5-1 to TRBJ2-7; the TCRdb D gene call, TRBD1, has no DNA to confirm it. The CDR3 has 14 amino acids. Per the germline V gene, CDR1 is SGHRS and CDR2 is YFSETQ. This chain's CDR3 is CASSFRDRGNEQYF. The variable domain in full, completed from reference TRBV5-1 and TRBJ2-7, reads KAGVTQTPRYLIKTRGQQVTLSCSPISGHRSVSWYQQTPGQGLQFLFEYFSETQRNKGNFPGRFSGRQFSNSRSEMNVSTLELGDSALYLCASSFRDRGNEQYFGPGTRLTVT.

This clonotype ranks as large in terms of frequency. The chain combines TRBV5-1 with TRBJ2-3; the D gene TCRdb calls, TRBD1, cannot be checked with no DNA. The CDR3 covers 16 residues. Germline CDR1 reads SGHRS; CDR2 reads YFSETQ. The CDR3 protein is CASSRDVGGGTDTQYF. Full variable domain (missing parts from reference TRBV5-1 and TRBJ2-3): KAGVTQTPRYLIKTRGQQVTLSCSPISGHRSVSWYQQTPGQGLQFLFEYFSETQRNKGNFPGRFSGRQFSNSRSEMNVSTLELGDSALYLCASSRDVGGGTDTQYFGPGTRLTVL.

Its frequency marks this clonotype as large. V and J are TRBV18 and TRBJ1-1; the TCRdb call, TRBD1, lacks DNA for checking. The CDR3 covers 15 residues. Germline CDR1 is KGHSH and CDR2 is LQKENI. This CDR3 reads CASSPSDPGWTEAFF.

This clonotype is classed as medium-sized (0.01 to 0.1%) by frequency. The V call is TRBV15, the J call TRBJ1-6; the D call from TCRdb, TRBD1, cannot be confirmed without DNA. Germline CDR1 is LNHNV and CDR2 is YYDKDF (reference sequence). CDR3 length equals 15 residues. CDR3 protein: CATSRDRDRNSPLHF.

By frequency, this clonotype is medium-sized (0.01 to 0.1%). The rearrangement uses TRBV18 and TRBJ1-4. This CDR3 is built from 12 residues. CDR1 and CDR2 (germline): KGHSH, LQKENI. This chain's CDR3 is CASSGGNEKLFF.

This clonotype is medium-sized (0.01 to 0.1%) by frequency. V is TRBV6-5 and J is TRBJ2-7; lacking DNA, the TRBD1 call made by TCRdb goes unchecked. Germline loops: CDR1 MNHEY, CDR2 SVGAGI. The CDR3 loop spans 13 amino acids. CDR3 residues: CASSSGPVSEQYF.

V is TRBV20-1 and J is TRBJ2-3; as DNA is missing, the TRBD2 call by TCRdb cannot be tested. The CDR3 is made up of 16 amino acids. Germline V gene data show CDR1 as DFQATT and CDR2 as SNEGSKA (reference sequence). CDR3 in amino acids: CSARRLAGGLTDTQYF.

In terms of frequency, this clonotype is medium-sized. The V gene is TRBV4-1, the J gene TRBJ2-1; the D call of TRBD1 rests on TCRdb alone, since no DNA is present to check it. This CDR3 is built from 15 residues. The germline V gene encodes CDR1 MGHRA and CDR2 YSYEKL. The CDR3 sequence: CASSQAGQGVHEQFF.

In terms of frequency, this clonotype is medium-sized. The chain uses TRBV28 and TRBJ2-7; with no DNA, the TCRdb D assignment of TRBD1 cannot be verified. Germline V gives CDR1 MDHEN, CDR2 SYDVKM. The CDR3 spans 13 residues. The chain's CDR3 is CAITPGQSYEQYF.

This clonotype is classed as medium-sized (0.01 to 0.1%) by frequency. The chain combines TRBV7-9 with TRBJ2-3. CDR3 length: 11 amino acids. Germline V gives CDR1 SEHNR, CDR2 FQNEAQ (reference sequence). CDR3 protein: CASTWVDTQYF.

This chain links TRBV20-1 with TRBJ2-5; TCRdb's D gene call, TRBD1, goes unchecked for lack of DNA. The CDR3 totals 14 residues. From germline, CDR1 is DFQATT and CDR2 SNEGSKA (reference sequence). CDR3 sequence reads: CSAREGAGPETQYF.

This clonotype is labeled medium-sized (0.01 to 0.1%) based on frequency. This rearrangement joins TRBV29-1 to TRBJ1-4; lacking DNA, the TRBD1 call made by TCRdb goes unchecked. Germline CDR1 SQVTM, CDR2 ANQGSEA. This CDR3 is built from 12 residues. CDR3 in amino acids: CSVQEGTRGLFF.

Measured by frequency, this clonotype is medium-sized. This sequence joins TRBV6-2 or TRBV6-3 and TRBJ2-7. Per the germline V gene, CDR1 is MNHEY and CDR2 is SVGEGT. This CDR3 spans 11 amino acids. This chain's CDR3 is CASSYEHEQYF.

This clonotype is labeled medium-sized based on frequency. The chain combines TRBV27 with TRBJ2-7; the D call from TCRdb, TRBD2, cannot be confirmed without DNA. CDR3 length: 15 amino acids. Per germline, CDR1 MNHEY and CDR2 SMNVEV (reference sequence). CDR3 sequence reads: CASSPWTSGSGEQYF.

By frequency, this clonotype is medium-sized. The rearrangement joins TRBV6-5 to TRBJ2-5; the TCRdb D gene call, TRBD1, has no DNA to confirm it. The CDR3 covers 19 residues. Germline lookup yields CDR1 MNHEY and CDR2 SVGAGI. This CDR3 is CASSYFPPGSTGGQETQYF.

This clonotype is identified as medium-sized from frequency. This chain connects TRBV7-9 to TRBJ2-7; TCRdb picks TRBD1, but there is no DNA to check that call. The germline V gene has CDR1 SEHNR and CDR2 FQNEAQ (reference sequence). This CDR3 region has 14 residues. CDR3 sequence reads: CASSSPGTGLEQYF.

J is TRBJ2-3 and V is TRBV20-1; lacking DNA, the TRBD2 call made by TCRdb goes unchecked. The length of the CDR3 is 15 residues. CDR1 is DFQATT, CDR2 SNEGSKA, per germline (reference sequence). The CDR3 sequence is CSAAIAGRGTDTQYF.

Judged by frequency, this clonotype is medium-sized. The gene calls are TRBV5-1 and TRBJ1-4; checking the TCRdb D call of TRBD1 is not possible without DNA. This CDR3 has 15 amino acids. Germline V gene lookup returns CDR1 SGHRS and CDR2 YFSETQ. The CDR3 loop is CASSPPGQEDEKLFF.